This T cell receptor beta chain was profiled in a study of early T cells in non-severe SARS-CoV-2 infection. This clonotype was recorded at least ten times. TCRdb fed the 5' RACE reads into MiXCR, producing one record per CDR3 protein. The data contain about 37,000 distinct CDR3 sequences, approximately 5% of them singletons. This CDR3 has 15 amino acids. V lost 0 bases and J lost 4; bases outside the gene matches: 4. Germline CDR1 and CDR2: SGHNT and YYREEE (reference sequence). The sample consisted of whole blood. This rearrangement joins TRBV5-4 to TRBJ1-5; 7 bases align to TRBD1. This TCR was recovered from an adult who was a healthcare worker with PCR-confirmed SARS-CoV-2 infection or an uninfected control (not recorded which). The CDR3 here is CASSLGGGENQPQHF. CDR3 DNA sequence: TGTGCCAGCAGCTTGGGAGGGGGCGAGAATCAGCCCCAGCATTTT.